The source of this T cell receptor (beta chain) is a study of cytomegalovirus exposure and HLA in healthy donors. Study-wide results and limits: For TCR beta chains, V- and J-gene trimming was later linked to a missense DCLRE1C variant.

For this clone: Its antigen is not known.

J was trimmed by 11 bases and V by 2 bases; bases with no gene match: 18. CDR1 SGHRS and CDR2 YFSETQ come from the germline V gene. The CDR3 totals 17 residues. PCR employed 60 Vbeta and 13 Jbeta primers. Measured with immunoSEQ multiplex PCR; TCRdb has only the in-frame clones, and not every one. The sample consists of 140,000 to 150,000 clones, 60% to 75% of them appearing once. The sequenced material came from PBMCs. This TCR was recovered from a man in his thirties or forties in good health and CMV-seronegative. This rearrangement joins TRBV5-1 to TRBJ1-1, with 10 bases that match TRBD1. The DNA for the CDR3 is TGCGCCAGCAGCTTAGGGTTAACCGGGACAGGGGCGAACTGGGCTTTCTTT. Translated: CASSLGLTGTGANWAFF.